The 17 T cell receptor beta chains in this list originate from one sample, sequenced in a study of immune evolution from preneoplasia to lung adenocarcinoma. Data came from immunoSEQ multiplex PCR; TCRdb stores just in-frame clones and leaves some out. The data show some 5,000 clones, around 80% seen once. The sample taken for sequencing was FFPE minimally invasive lung adenocarcinoma tissue. The receptors stem from a person between 55 and 80 years old with lung adenocarcinoma.

Notes on this clone: This CDR3 is also generated by other DNA sequences in the sample. The chain couples TRBV4-1 to TRBJ1-4, with D possibly TRBD1 on 5 matching bases. CDR1 is MGHRA, CDR2 YSYEKL, per germline. This CDR3 comprises 15 residues. With 0 bases removed from V and 8 bases from J, the gap between germline ends came to 13 bases. DNA for the CDR3: TGCGCCAGCAGCCAAGAGGGGCAGGTTAGGGAAAAACTGTTTTTT. It encodes CASSQEGQVREKLFF.

The CDR3 loop reads CASRKGGGLEKLFF. The CDR3 nucleotides read TGTGCCAGCAGGAAAGGGGGGGGCTTGGAAAAACTGTTTTTT. V and J are TRBV6-5 and TRBJ1-4; the D gene is possibly TRBD1 (6 bases). V was clipped by 6 bases and J by 8 bases, with 16 bases between them. Germline values: CDR1 MNHEY, CDR2 SVGAGI. This CDR3 is built from 14 residues.

This rearrangement joins TRBV28 to TRBJ2-7, with D perhaps TRBD2 (7 bases). This CDR3 has 15 residues. The V end lost 7 bases, the J end lost 6 bases, and 22 bases lay between the germline ends. The germline CDR1 and CDR2 sequences are MDHEN and SYDVKM. The CDR3: CASKPGVGGVGEQYF. Written as DNA, the CDR3 is TGTGCCAGCAAACCCGGTGTAGGGGGGGTCGGCGAGCAGTACTTC.

This chain connects TRBV11-2 to TRBJ2-3; D possibly corresponds to TRBD1 (7 bases). CDR1 is SGHAT, CDR2 FQNNGV, per germline. V was trimmed by 8 bases and J by 6 bases, leaving 12 bases between them. The CDR3 totals 12 residues. CDR3 DNA: TGTGCCAGCCTCCCAGGGGGGGATACGCAGTATTTT. Residues: CASLPGGDTQYF.

The V and J genes are TRBV7-8 and TRBJ2-4; D gene ambiguous. V was cut by 2 bases and J by 1 base, with 9 bases left in between. Germline assignment: CDR1 SGHVS and CDR2 FQNEAQ. CDR3 length equals 15 residues. The CDR3 here is CASSLNLRAKNIQYF. As DNA, the CDR3 is TGTGCCAGCAGCTTAAATCTCCGGGCCAAAAACATTCAGTACTTC.

The chain joins TRBV28 to TRBJ2-5; 12 bases align to TRBD2. Per germline, CDR1 MDHEN and CDR2 SYDVKM. V dropped 7 bases and J dropped 5; count of bases not matched to a gene: 11. This CDR3 region has 16 residues. The CDR3 protein is CASTGAGTSGWETQYF. The CDR3 DNA follows: TGTGCCAGCACCGGAGCCGGGACTAGCGGGTGGGAGACCCAGTACTTC.

The J gene is TRBJ1-5, the V gene TRBV4-1, with unresolved D. Germline values: CDR1 MGHRA, CDR2 YSYEKL. The CDR3 covers 13 residues. Trimming left V 4 bases short and J 5 bases short, with 9 bases between. The CDR3 is CASSPRPDQPQHF. The CDR3 region has the DNA TGCGCCAGCAGCCCCAGGCCGGATCAGCCCCAGCATTTT.

The chain combines TRBV19 with TRBJ1-2, with D tentatively TRBD1 (6 bases). CDR3 length: 13 amino acids. V was shortened by 5 bases and J by 5 bases, with 12 bases between the two germline ends. Germline loops: CDR1 LNHDA, CDR2 SQIVND (reference sequence). CDR3 sequence reads: CASSLQGTYGYTF. For the CDR3, the DNA is TGTGCCAGTAGTCTACAGGGAACTTATGGCTACACCTTC.

V gene TRBV30 combines with J gene TRBJ2-1, with unresolved D. Trimming cost V 7 bases and J 0 bases, with 16 bases left between them. Germline lookup yields CDR1 GTSNPN and CDR2 SVGIG (reference sequence). CDR3 length: 15 amino acids. The CDR3 loop reads CASTTPAFSYNEQFF. The CDR3 coding sequence is TGTGCCTCTACAACCCCGGCCTTCTCCTACAATGAGCAGTTCTTC.

The V call is TRBV10-3, the J call TRBJ1-5; the D gene is possibly TRBD1 (5 bases). V was cut by 6 bases and J by 7 bases, with 16 bases left in between. The length of the CDR3 is 14 residues. Per germline, CDR1 ENHRY and CDR2 SYGVKD. This CDR3 is CAISPRQGGQPQHF. In DNA, the CDR3 is TGTGCCATCAGCCCCCGGCAGGGAGGCCAGCCCCAGCATTTT.

This clone was picked up a small number of times. The CDR3 DNA reads TGTGCCAGCAGTCCCGGGGAGGGAAACACCGGGGAGCTGTTTTTT. Encoded protein: CASSPGEGNTGELFF. This chain uses TRBV28 with TRBJ2-2, with 7 bases aligning to TRBD2. V lost 5 bases and J lost 2; bases outside the gene matches: 5. Germline V gene sequence: CDR1 MDHEN, CDR2 SYDVKM. The CDR3 spans 15 residues.

The chain uses TRBV6-4 and TRBJ1-5; 8 bases agree with TRBD1. V was pared by 6 bases and J by 3 bases, with 10 bases of the junction left unmatched. The germline V gene encodes CDR1 MRHNA and CDR2 SNTAGT. CDR3 size: 16 residues. The CDR3 region has the DNA TGTGCCAGCAGCAAGAGGACAGGGAACCCCAATCAGCCCCAGCATTTT. As protein: CASSKRTGNPNQPQHF.

The gene calls are TRBV7-2 and TRBJ2-2; perhaps TRBD1 as D (5 bases). V lost 1 base, J lost 0 bases, and 9 bases lay in between. Germline CDR1 SGHTA, CDR2 FQGNSA. CDR3 length: 16 residues. In nucleotides, the CDR3 is TGTGCCAGCAGCTTAGTATCCAGGGCGAACACCGGGGAGCTGTTTTTT. It specifies CASSLVSRANTGELFF. Using reference TRBV7-2 and TRBJ2-2 for the parts outside the CDR3, the full variable domain is GAGVSQSPSNKVTEKGKDVELRCDPISGHTALYWYRQSLGQGLEFLIYFQGNSAPDKSGLPSDRFSAERTGGSVSTLTIQRTQQEDSAVYLCASSLVSRANTGELFFGEGSRLTVL.

The chain uses TRBV6-6 and TRBJ2-1, with D perhaps matching TRBD2 (6 bases). V was trimmed by 6 bases and J by 8 bases, leaving 17 bases between them. Germline CDR1 MNHNY, CDR2 SVGAGI (reference sequence). The CDR3 is 14 residues long. For the CDR3, the DNA is TGTGCCAGCAGACCTTTTAGCGGAGTGCATGAGCAGTTCTTC. It encodes CASRPFSGVHEQFF.

This sequence joins TRBV5-6 and TRBJ2-5; 7 bases map to TRBD1. The germline CDR1 and CDR2 sequences are SGHDT and YYEEEE. The CDR3 extends over 13 amino acids. V lost 7 bases and J lost 5; bases outside the gene matches: 8. Here the CDR3 reads CASGTGQLETQYF. The CDR3 DNA reads as TGTGCCAGCGGAACGGGACAGTTGGAGACCCAGTACTTC.

The CDR3 DNA is TGTGCCAGCAGCTTGGCGGGACAGGTGGCGGGGTATGGCTACACCTTC. Translating gives CASSLAGQVAGYGYTF. The J gene is TRBJ1-2, the V gene TRBV5-4, with 8 nucleotides matching TRBD1. Unmatched junction bases numbered 9, after V lost 0 bases and J lost 5 bases. The CDR3 has 16 amino acids. Germline V gives CDR1 SGHNT, CDR2 YYREEE (reference sequence).

The chain recombines TRBV30 with TRBJ1-1, with a possible D match to TRBD1 (6 bases). V lost 4 bases to trimming and J lost 8 bases, with 17 bases between them. This CDR3 is 13 amino acids long. Germline V gene data show CDR1 as GTSNPN and CDR2 as SVGIG (reference sequence). For the CDR3, the DNA is TGTGCCTGGAACCGGGAGGGGGGATTCGAAGCTTTCTTT. Its translation is CAWNREGGFEAFF.